Listed here are 31 T cell receptor beta chains from one sample, sequenced in a study of T cells in Graves' hyperthyroidism and ophthalmopathy. It was RNA transcripts that yielded the amplified TCR beta CDR3 regions. HTBI primers drove first-round RT-PCR of the TCR CDR3. TCRdb itself ran the multiplex PCR reads through MiXCR, one entry per CDR3 protein. This table has 700,000 or so distinct CDR3 sequences, over 15% appearing once. Material: blood. Receptor source: a man aged 18 to 30 with Graves' hyperthyroidism.

The rearrangement joins TRBV28 to TRBJ2-7; 8 bases are shared with TRBD1. V shed 7 bases and J 3 bases; nucleotides not matched to a gene: 8. CDR3 length: 14 residues. Germline CDR1 reads MDHEN; CDR2 reads SYDVKM. In nucleotides, the CDR3 is TGTGCCAGCAATGGGAGACAGGGGAACTACGAGCAGTACTTC. It yields the protein CASNGRQGNYEQYF.

In regard to this clonotype: A read error may account for a junction end that differs from germline. The chain links TRBV3-1 to TRBJ1-6; D not certain. Germline loops: CDR1 LGHDT, CDR2 YNNKEL (reference sequence). This CDR3 comprises 11 residues. The CDR3 loop reads CASNQVGPLHF. The CDR3 DNA sequence: TGTGCCAGCAACCAAGTTGGACCCCTCCACTTT.

The V gene is TRBV5-5, the J gene TRBJ2-3, with TRBD2 matching over 8 bases. J lost 6 bases, V lost 0 bases, and 6 bases had no gene match. Per germline, CDR1 SGHKS and CDR2 YYEKEE (reference sequence). This CDR3 spans 15 amino acids. CDR3 region: CASSLDAGGSDTQYF. CDR3 DNA: TGTGCCAGCAGCTTGGACGCGGGAGGAAGTGATACGCAGTATTTT.

The rearrangement links TRBV6-2 or TRBV6-3 to TRBJ1-1; no clear D gene. Trimming removed 7 bases from V and 11 bases from J, with 20 bases in between. The CDR3 length is 13 residues. Germline V gene data show CDR1 as MNHEY and CDR2 as SVGEGT. This CDR3 is CASTTRAVGFAFF. Here the CDR3 DNA reads TGTGCCAGCACCACTCGGGCTGTGGGTTTTGCTTTCTTT.

This clonotype showed up many times. The rearrangement uses TRBV28 and TRBJ2-4, with D uncertain. V lost 6 bases to trimming and J lost 8 bases, with 11 bases between them. Germline CDR1 and CDR2: MDHEN and SYDVKM. The CDR3 is 12 amino acids. The CDR3 sequence: CASRLPGHIQYF. Here the CDR3 DNA reads TGTGCCAGCAGGCTACCTGGGCACATTCAGTACTTC.

The chain employs TRBV7-9 and TRBJ2-2; D might be TRBD2 (5 bases). Germline V gene data show CDR1 as SEHNR and CDR2 as FQNEAQ (reference sequence). This CDR3 has 14 residues. V gave up 5 bases and J gave up 6 bases, with 13 bases separating them. CDR3 DNA sequence: TGTGCCAGCAGCCCAATTCCGGGATCCGGGGAGCTGTTTTTT. As protein: CASSPIPGSGELFF.

In this sample, this clonotype turned up many times. The CDR3 here is CASSFSWGYTF. CDR3 DNA: TGTGCCAGCAGTTTCTCCTGGGGCTACACCTTC. The V call is TRBV28, the J call TRBJ1-2; D gene unclear. V lost 3 bases, J lost 8 bases, and 7 bases lay in between. The length of the CDR3 is 11 residues. Germline V gene lookup returns CDR1 MDHEN and CDR2 SYDVKM.

In its sample, this clonotype was seen a few times. The gene calls are TRBV6-1 and TRBJ2-5; 7 bases line up with TRBD1. V dropped 3 bases and J dropped 4; count of bases not matched to a gene: 5. CDR1 is MNHNS and CDR2 is SASEGT in the germline V gene. CDR3 length: 14 residues. The CDR3 region is CASSELDRVETQYF. The CDR3 nucleotides are TGTGCCAGCAGTGAGCTAGACAGGGTAGAGACCCAGTACTTC.

This clonotype was recorded at least ten times. The V gene is TRBV7-9, the J gene TRBJ1-1; D call uncertain. Per the germline V gene, CDR1 is SEHNR and CDR2 is FQNEAQ (reference sequence). The CDR3 has 14 amino acids. The V and J ends lost 3 bases and 4 bases respectively, with 12 bases between them. CDR3 protein: CASSFGYSSTEAFF. The CDR3 nucleotides read TGTGCCAGCAGCTTCGGTTACAGCAGCACTGAAGCTTTCTTT.

This chain joins TRBV5-5 and TRBJ2-5; weak D call: TRBD1 (5 bases). The CDR3 extends over 13 amino acids. Germline V gene data show CDR1 as SGHKS and CDR2 as YYEKEE (reference sequence). V was clipped by 4 bases and J by 5 bases, with 12 bases between them. CDR3 loop: CASSLDSLETQYF. CDR3 nucleotides: TGTGCCAGCAGCCTCGACAGTTTGGAGACCCAGTACTTC.

The gene calls are TRBV9 and TRBJ1-5; D is unresolved. Germline values: CDR1 SGDLS, CDR2 YYNGEE. Trimming removed 5 bases from V and 3 bases from J, with 12 bases in between. This CDR3 contains 14 residues. CDR3 nucleotides: TGTGCCAGCAGTGAAAGCAGCTACAATCAGCCCCAGCATTTT. Translation: CASSESSYNQPQHF.

This clonotype was observed a handful of times. The chain links TRBV28 to TRBJ1-5; D uncertain. The CDR3 extends over 14 amino acids. Germline assignment: CDR1 MDHEN and CDR2 SYDVKM. V was trimmed by 4 bases and J by 1 base, leaving 8 bases between them. CDR3 coding DNA: TGTGCCAGCAGTTCCCTCAGGAGCAATCAGCCCCAGCATTTT. Its protein is CASSSLRSNQPQHF.

The rearrangement joins TRBV20-1 to TRBJ1-5; 9 bases fit TRBD1. V shed 1 base and J 0 bases; nucleotides not matched to a gene: 10. This CDR3 is 18 amino acids long. CDR1 is DFQATT and CDR2 is SNEGSKA in the germline V gene (reference sequence). The CDR3 loop reads CSARVAGTGSYSNQPQHF. The CDR3 region has the DNA TGCAGTGCTAGAGTTGCCGGGACAGGGAGTTATAGCAATCAGCCCCAGCATTTT.

The chain links TRBV20-1 to TRBJ2-2, with D perhaps matching TRBD2 (5 bases). The germline V gene has CDR1 DFQATT and CDR2 SNEGSKA (reference sequence). The V end was cut by 1 base, the J end by 1 base, with 10 bases between. The CDR3 sequence is 15 residues long. The CDR3 here is CSARGKRLNTGELFF. The CDR3, as DNA: TGCAGTGCTAGAGGGAAGCGGCTGAACACCGGGGAGCTGTTTTTT.

This clonotype was observed a handful of times. Written as DNA, the CDR3 is TGCAGCGTTCCTGTACTCAGTAATGAGCAGTTCTTC. Translating it yields CSVPVLSNEQFF. The chain uses TRBV29-1 and TRBJ2-1; D is ambiguous. The germline gives CDR1 SQVTM, CDR2 ANQGSEA. This CDR3 has 12 residues. Trimming took off 5 bases at V and 7 bases at J, with 12 bases between the two ends.

The sample holds many counts of this clonotype. The V gene is TRBV4-1, the J gene TRBJ1-2; D possibly corresponds to TRBD1 (6 bases). This CDR3 spans 16 amino acids. V lost 0 bases and J lost 3, with 14 bases in between. Germline loops: CDR1 MGHRA, CDR2 YSYEKL. The CDR3 is CASSQDGAGAYYGYTF. The CDR3 DNA reads TGCGCCAGCAGCCAAGATGGGGCAGGGGCGTACTATGGCTACACCTTC.

V usage is TRBV5-1 and J usage is TRBJ2-1, with 9 bases that match TRBD2. This CDR3 contains 14 residues. Germline assignment: CDR1 SGHRS and CDR2 YFSETQ. V was clipped by 0 bases and J by 7 bases; unmatched bases: 2. The CDR3 nucleotides read TGCGCCAGCAGCTTGGTAGGACTAGCGAATGAGCAGTTCTTC. Translation gives CASSLVGLANEQFF.

As to this clonotype: Just one base apart from a much larger clone, this may be a read error. J is TRBJ1-4 and V is TRBV28; possibly TRBD1 for D (6 bases). The V gene lost 4 bases and the J gene lost 8 bases, with 20 bases spanning the gap. Germline CDR1 reads MDHEN; CDR2 reads SYDVKM. This CDR3 region has 16 residues. The CDR3 nucleotides are TGTGCCAGCAGTTCCTCTATGCGGGGGGCGCGGGAAAAACTGTTTTTT. Encoded protein: CASSSSMRGAREKLFF.

This chain connects TRBV5-5 to TRBJ2-1; D might be TRBD1 or TRBD2, each matching 6 bases. V was trimmed by 6 bases and J by 10 bases, leaving 14 bases between them. Germline CDR1 SGHKS, CDR2 YYEKEE (reference sequence). The CDR3 loop spans 12 amino acids. Here the CDR3 reads CASIGGSDEQFF. The CDR3 DNA sequence: TGTGCCAGCATAGGGGGGAGCGACGAGCAGTTCTTC. Filled out from reference TRBV5-5 and TRBJ2-1, the complete variable domain reads DAGVTQSPTHLIKTRGQQVTLRCSPISGHKSVSWYQQVLGQGPQFIFQYYEKEERGRGNFPDRFSARQFPNYSSELNVNALLLGDSALYLCASIGGSDEQFFGPGTRLTVL.

This clonotype was counted only a few times. The V gene is TRBV25-1, the J gene TRBJ1-2; 10 bases are shared with TRBD1. The CDR3 extends over 14 amino acids. Germline V gives CDR1 MGHDK, CDR2 SYGVNS. V gave up 5 bases and J gave up 7 bases; unmatched junction bases: 7. CDR3 sequence (DNA): TGTGCCAGCAGTCTTCCGGGACAGGGGAGTGGCTACACCTTC. Translating gives CASSLPGQGSGYTF.

The rearrangement joins TRBV5-6 to TRBJ1-1; D ambiguous. Per germline, CDR1 SGHDT and CDR2 YYEEEE. V dropped 1 base and J dropped 4 bases, with 11 bases sitting between them. This CDR3 has 14 residues. The CDR3 loop reads CASSLLLKGTEAFF. The CDR3 coding sequence is TGTGCCAGCAGCTTGTTATTGAAGGGCACTGAAGCTTTCTTT.

The chain employs TRBV7-3 and TRBJ2-7; possibly TRBD1 for D (5 bases). CDR1 SGHTA and CDR2 FQGTGA come from the germline V gene. V lost 2 bases, J lost 2 bases, and 13 bases lay in between. This CDR3 has 15 amino acids. CDR3 coding DNA: TGTGCCAGCAGCTTAGCGTCTGACAGTACCTACGAGCAGTACTTC. Amino acid sequence: CASSLASDSTYEQYF.

The sample holds many counts of this clonotype. The V gene is TRBV28, the J gene TRBJ1-5, with D maybe TRBD1 (5 bases). CDR1 MDHEN and CDR2 SYDVKM come from the germline V gene. V dropped 3 bases and J dropped 0 bases, with 21 bases sitting between them. The CDR3 consists of 19 residues. The chain's CDR3 is CASSFFWTMISYSNQPQHF. CDR3 coding DNA: TGTGCCAGCAGTTTTTTCTGGACAATGATTAGCTATAGCAATCAGCCCCAGCATTTT.

The V gene is TRBV19, the J gene TRBJ2-4; D call uncertain. Between the trimmed V and J ends, which lost 4 bases and 0 bases, there was a span of 10 bases. Germline V gene lookup returns CDR1 LNHDA and CDR2 SQIVND (reference sequence). The CDR3 totals 15 residues. The CDR3 reads CASSSRLLAKNIQYF. The CDR3 coding sequence is TGTGCCAGTAGTAGCAGATTACTAGCCAAAAACATTCAGTACTTC.

This clonotype was seen ten or more times. The gene calls are TRBV11-2 and TRBJ2-3; 7 bases line up with TRBD2. CDR3 length: 14 amino acids. After removal of 8 bases from V and 5 bases from J, the junction contained 10 bases not matched to a gene. The germline V gene has CDR1 SGHAT and CDR2 FQNNGV. The CDR3, as DNA: TGTGCCAGCCGAGGGGCGGGAGCGGGAGATACGCAGTATTTT. It yields the protein CASRGAGAGDTQYF.

CDR3 nucleotides: TGTGCCAGCAGCCAAGACCCCCGCGTAAGGACTAGCGGGAGGGCCCCAGATACGCAGTATTTT. It specifies CASSQDPRVRTSGRAPDTQYF. The V call is TRBV14, the J call TRBJ2-3; 15 positions agree with TRBD2. This CDR3 region has 21 residues. CDR1 SGHDN and CDR2 FVKESK come from the germline V gene. V trimming: 0 bases; J trimming: 4 bases; junction bases outside the gene matches: 14.

This clonotype appeared a few times. The chain combines TRBV6-1 with TRBJ1-1; no reliable D call. The germline V gene encodes CDR1 MNHNS and CDR2 SASEGT. Between the trimmed V and J ends, which lost 5 bases and 2 bases, there was a span of 12 bases. The CDR3 has 14 amino acids. CDR3 sequence (DNA): TGTGCCAGCAGTTACGTCAGATCTAACACTGAAGCTTTCTTT. Translation gives CASSYVRSNTEAFF.

This clonotype has a count of ten or more. The V call is TRBV11-2, the J call TRBJ1-1; D gene uncertain. The V gene lost 2 bases and the J gene lost 4 bases, with 8 bases spanning the gap. The CDR3 length is 13 residues. Germline CDR1 is SGHAT and CDR2 is FQNNGV. CDR3: CASSLIGVTEAFF. The CDR3 DNA sequence: TGTGCCAGCAGCTTAATAGGCGTCACTGAAGCTTTCTTT. Filled out from reference TRBV11-2 and TRBJ1-1, the complete variable domain reads EAGVAQSPRYKIIEKRQSVAFWCNPISGHATLYWYQQILGQGPKLLIQFQNNGVVDDSQLPKDRFSAERLKGVDSTLKIQPAKLEDSAVYLCASSLIGVTEAFFGQGTRLTVV.

The chain carries TRBV18 and TRBJ1-1; 10 positions match TRBD1. CDR1 KGHSH and CDR2 LQKENI come from the germline V gene. V dropped 3 bases and J dropped 10; count of bases not matched to a gene: 5. The CDR3 consists of 13 residues. The CDR3: CASSPGRDRGAFF. The DNA for the CDR3 is TGTGCCAGCTCACCCGGAAGGGACAGGGGAGCTTTCTTT.

This clonotype was counted many times. This chain uses TRBV20-1 with TRBJ1-2; D is unclear. Germline V lookup: CDR1 DFQATT, CDR2 SNEGSKA (reference sequence). V dropped 0 bases and J dropped 4 bases, with 9 bases sitting between them. This CDR3 comprises 13 residues. The CDR3 DNA reads TGCAGTGCTAGAGATATCCGATTCTATGGCTACACCTTC. The encoded protein is CSARDIRFYGYTF.

There are many counts of this clonotype. This chain joins TRBV6-5 and TRBJ2-7, with 12 bases fitting TRBD2. J gave up 7 bases and V 2 bases, and 6 bases lay outside the gene matches. Germline V CDR1 and CDR2: MNHEY, SVGAGI. CDR3 length: 15 amino acids. This chain's CDR3 is CASSYTLAGGGEQYF. The CDR3 nucleotides are TGTGCCAGCAGTTACACACTAGCGGGAGGTGGGGAGCAGTACTTC.